These 21 T cell receptor beta chains were all obtained from the same sample, sequenced in a study of Ad26.COV2.S vaccination and SARS-CoV-2 variants. Treatment described: some 19 received Ad26.COV2.S at low or high dose, single or two shots; several received placebo; per-sample allocation not given. Samples analyzed were those drawn on day 63 after the first vaccine or placebo injection. Some clones are missing from TCRdb's copy, which holds only in-frame ones; the method was immunoSEQ multiplex PCR. The sample lists around 450,000 clones, 75% to 95% occurring once. The material was peripheral blood, obtained in a trial of Ad26.COV2.S vaccine versus placebo. These receptors originate from a person between 18 and 59 years old who received the Ad26.COV2.S COVID-19 vaccine or a placebo.

The genes are TRBV7-6 and TRBJ1-1; 8 positions agree with TRBD1. The CDR3 extends over 15 amino acids. Germline trimming cut 5 bases from V and 6 bases from J; bases unmatched to any gene: 11. Germline-derived CDR1 and CDR2 are SGHVS and FNYEAQ. CDR3 region: CASSNVRQGTAEAFF. Here the CDR3 DNA reads TGTGCCAGCAGCAACGTAAGACAGGGGACAGCTGAAGCTTTCTTT.

The chain has TRBV28 and TRBJ2-7; 11 positions match TRBD2. This CDR3 region has 16 residues. Germline V lookup: CDR1 MDHEN, CDR2 SYDVKM. The V segment lost 7 bases and the J segment 2 bases; nucleotides outside the gene matches: 10. CDR3 DNA sequence: TGTGCCAGCACCCAGGGAGGGACTAGCGGCGCCTACGAGCAGTACTTC. Its translation is CASTQGGTSGAYEQYF.

The CDR3 spells CASSPSEGVRTGNTIYF. The CDR3 DNA sequence: TGTGCCAGCAGTCCGAGCGAGGGGGTGAGGACTGGAAACACCATATATTTT. This rearrangement joins TRBV28 to TRBJ1-3; a weak D match, TRBD1 (6 bases). The CDR3 length is 17 residues. From germline, CDR1 is MDHEN and CDR2 SYDVKM. The ends were cut back, 5 bases at V and 2 bases at J, with 19 bases in the middle. Drawing the rest from reference TRBV28 and TRBJ1-3, the complete variable domain is DVKVTQSSRYLVKRTGEKVFLECVQDMDHENMFWYRQDPGLGLRLIYFSYDVKMKEKGDIPEGYSVSREKKERFSLILESASTNQTSMYLCASSPSEGVRTGNTIYFGEGSWLTVV.

V gene TRBV7-8 combines with J gene TRBJ2-2; 9 bases match TRBD2. V lost 5 bases to trimming and J lost 0 bases; unmatched junction nucleotides: 10. CDR1 and CDR2 from the germline V gene are SGHVS and FQNEAQ. The CDR3 extends over 18 amino acids. In nucleotides, the CDR3 is TGTGCCAGCAGCCCAAAGTCCTTAGCGGGGGCGAACACCGGGGAGCTGTTTTTT. Translated: CASSPKSLAGANTGELFF.

This rearrangement joins TRBV5-1 to TRBJ1-1; perhaps TRBD1 as D (6 bases). The germline V gene has CDR1 SGHRS and CDR2 YFSETQ. The CDR3 is 15 residues long. V gave up 0 bases and J gave up 1 base, with 10 bases separating them. Here the CDR3 reads CASSLGEGGNTEAFF. CDR3 DNA: TGCGCCAGCAGCTTGGGCGAAGGGGGGAACACTGAAGCTTTCTTT.

The chain couples TRBV6-5 to TRBJ1-6; 9 bases map to TRBD1. The germline V gene encodes CDR1 MNHEY and CDR2 SVGAGI. The CDR3 extends over 14 amino acids. V dropped 6 bases and J dropped 9; count of bases not matched to a gene: 6. The CDR3 sequence is CASSTGTGTSPLHF. The CDR3 DNA is TGTGCCAGCAGCACCGGGACAGGGACTTCACCCCTCCACTTT.

This chain joins TRBV4-3 and TRBJ2-1; TRBD2 is a possible D gene (6 bases). CDR1 is LGHNA, CDR2 YSLEER, per germline. The CDR3 has 15 amino acids. V was shortened by 5 bases and J by 1 base, with 12 bases between the two germline ends. The CDR3, as DNA: TGCGCCAGCAGCGCGGGCGGGACTTCCTACAATGAGCAGTTCTTC. Encoded protein: CASSAGGTSYNEQFF.

The J gene is TRBJ2-2, the V gene TRBV7-8; 9 bases are shared with TRBD2. Germline trimming cut 8 bases from V and 6 bases from J; bases unmatched to any gene: 7. This CDR3 is 14 amino acids long. The germline V gene encodes CDR1 SGHVS and CDR2 FQNEAQ. The CDR3 nucleotides read TGTGCCAGCTATAGCGGGAGATCAGCCGGGGAGCTGTTTTTT. Translating it yields CASYSGRSAGELFF.

J is TRBJ1-4 and V is TRBV5-6; TRBD1 might be the D (5 bases). V was shortened by 3 bases and J by 0 bases, with 6 bases between the two germline ends. CDR3 size: 14 residues. CDR1 is SGHDT and CDR2 is YYEEEE in the germline V gene. Here the CDR3 reads CASSWTTTNEKLFF. The CDR3 DNA reads as TGTGCCAGCAGCTGGACAACAACTAATGAAAAACTGTTTTTT.

The chain joins TRBV9 to TRBJ2-3, with unresolved D. V lost 0 bases to trimming and J lost 0 bases, with 11 bases between them. Germline V gene lookup returns CDR1 SGDLS and CDR2 YYNGEE. This CDR3 has 16 residues. The DNA of the CDR3 is TGTGCCAGCAGCGTAGAGGTAACCGCTAGCACAGATACGCAGTATTTT. Residues: CASSVEVTASTDTQYF.

The rearrangement joins TRBV15 to TRBJ2-2; maybe TRBD1 (6 bases). This CDR3 is 16 amino acids long. Germline V gives CDR1 LNHNV, CDR2 YYDKDF (reference sequence). Trimming cost V 0 bases and J 6 bases, with 14 bases left between them. The CDR3, as DNA: TGTGCCACCAGCAGAGATCAGGGGAAAGTGGCCGGGGAGCTGTTTTTT. Amino acids: CATSRDQGKVAGELFF.

DNA of the CDR3: TGTGCCAGCAGTTTTCAGGGTGGCCAGGGGTCCGGGGAGCTGTTTTTT. It codes for CASSFQGGQGSGELFF. V usage is TRBV27 and J usage is TRBJ2-2, with D possibly matching TRBD1 (6 bases). V lost 3 bases and J lost 6, with 17 bases in between. Germline V gene sequence: CDR1 MNHEY, CDR2 SMNVEV (reference sequence). CDR3 length: 16 residues.

This sequence joins TRBV18 and TRBJ1-1; D is perhaps TRBD1 (6 bases). Germline V gene lookup returns CDR1 KGHSH and CDR2 LQKENI. The CDR3 runs to 11 residues. V was shortened by 5 bases and J by 7 bases, with 8 bases between the two germline ends. The CDR3 loop is CASSGGDEAFF. The CDR3, as DNA: TGTGCCAGCTCAGGGGGCGATGAAGCTTTCTTT.

The CDR3 coding sequence is TGCGCCAGCAGTCAAAGGACTAGCGGGAGCACAGATACGCAGTATTTT. It is translated as CASSQRTSGSTDTQYF. The rearrangement uses TRBV5-1 and TRBJ2-3; 11 bases match TRBD2. This CDR3 has 16 residues. V shed 5 bases and J 0 bases; nucleotides not matched to a gene: 5. In germline, CDR1 is SGHRS, CDR2 YFSETQ.

The chain uses TRBV3-1 (or the pseudogene TRBV3-2) and TRBJ2-7; 7 bases are a match to TRBD1. Germline values: CDR1 LGHDT, CDR2 YNNKEL (reference sequence). This CDR3 is 15 amino acids long. The J segment lost 3 bases and the V segment lost 2 bases, leaving 7 bases of the junction unmatched. CDR3 sequence (DNA): TGTGCCAGCAGCCAAAGTTGGGACAGACACTACGAGCAGTACTTC. It encodes CASSQSWDRHYEQYF.

This clone was seen once. The genes are TRBV18 and TRBJ1-3; D possibly corresponds to TRBD1 (6 bases). Trimming removed 3 bases from V and 4 bases from J, with 13 bases in between. There are 15 residues in the CDR3. Germline V gives CDR1 KGHSH, CDR2 LQKENI. The CDR3 is CASSPQTGLGNTIYF. DNA of the CDR3: TGTGCCAGCTCACCTCAAACAGGGCTCGGAAACACCATATATTTT.

This chain joins TRBV20-1 and TRBJ2-7, with D perhaps matching TRBD1 or TRBD2 (5 bases each). Germline values: CDR1 DFQATT, CDR2 SNEGSKA (reference sequence). The CDR3 extends over 11 amino acids. Trimming cost V 0 bases and J 9 bases, with 9 bases left between them. The CDR3 loop is CSARDGGVQYF. CDR3 DNA sequence: TGCAGTGCTAGAGATGGGGGAGTGCAGTACTTC.

This chain links TRBV6-6 with TRBJ2-7; D not certain. Germline-derived CDR1 and CDR2 are MNHNY and SVGAGI (reference sequence). This CDR3 is built from 11 residues. V lost 7 bases and J 7 bases, leaving 11 bases between the germline ends. CDR3 loop: CASTIQLEQYF. The CDR3 DNA is TGTGCCAGCACGATACAGTTAGAGCAGTACTTC.

This clone was seen just once. V and J are TRBV4-3 and TRBJ2-1, with 8 bases fitting TRBD2. This CDR3 has 16 amino acids. Trimming at V came to 0 bases and at J to 8 bases, leaving 9 bases not matched to a gene. Germline values: CDR1 LGHNA, CDR2 YSLEER. The CDR3 bases are TGCGCCAGCAGCCAAGATACAGCGGGAGTTGGGGATGAGCAGTTCTTC. Protein: CASSQDTAGVGDEQFF.

This clone is a singleton in its sample. Its ends do not fully match the called genes, so a read error is possible. V gene TRBV7-7 combines with J gene TRBJ2-1; no reliable D call. This CDR3 contains 16 residues. CDR1 is SSHAT and CDR2 is FNYEAQ in the germline V gene (reference sequence). The CDR3 nucleotides are TGTGCTAGCAGCTTAGTATGGCTGCGCTCCTACAATGAGCAGTTCTTC. Translated: CASSLVWLRSYNEQFF.

The chain carries TRBV4-3 and TRBJ2-6; D gene ambiguous. This CDR3 region has 16 residues. V gave up 1 base and J gave up 0 bases, with 7 bases separating them. Germline assignment: CDR1 LGHNA and CDR2 YSLEER. CDR3 in DNA: TGCGCCAGCAGCCAAGGTGGGGTCTCTGGGGCCAACGTCCTGACTTTC. This encodes CASSQGGVSGANVLTF.